Following are 30 T cell receptor beta chains from one sample sequenced in a study of shared clonotypes between healthy human individuals. This table comes from immunoSEQ multiplex PCR, and its TCRdb copy is limited to in-frame clones, with some not included. The table lists about 960,000 clones, less than 85% of them singletons, with about 1.5% in the top ten. Specimen: memory CD4+ T cells sorted from blood. Subset here: CD45RA-negative fraction. The receptors derive from a young man in good health.

In the case of this clone: Other DNA sequences in the same sample also yield this CDR3. This rearrangement joins TRBV6-1 to TRBJ1-1, with 7 bases fitting TRBD1. This CDR3 is 14 amino acids long. Germline assignment: CDR1 MNHNS and CDR2 SASEGT. The V segment lost 5 bases and the J segment 0 bases; nucleotides outside the gene matches: 3. CDR3 loop: CASSRDSLNTEAFF. The CDR3 bases are TGTGCCAGCAGTCGGGACAGTTTGAACACTGAAGCTTTCTTT.

The chain joins TRBV7-8 to TRBJ2-3; TRBD1 is a possible D gene (6 bases). Trimming removed 5 bases from V and 5 bases from J, with 8 bases in between. The germline CDR1 and CDR2 sequences are SGHVS and FQNEAQ. The CDR3 is 12 residues long. The CDR3 region has the DNA TGTGCCAGCAGCCCAGGGGAAGATACGCAGTATTTT. Protein sequence: CASSPGEDTQYF. The full variable domain, completed using reference TRBV7-8 and TRBJ2-3, is GAGVSQSPRYKVAKRGQDVALRCDPISGHVSLFWYQQALGQGPEFLTYFQNEAQLDKSGLPSDRFFAERPEGSVSTLKIQRTQQEDSAVYLCASSPGEDTQYFGPGTRLTVL.

The rearrangement uses TRBV9 and TRBJ2-7; 10 positions match TRBD1. The CDR3 length is 16 residues. CDR1 and CDR2 from the germline V gene are SGDLS and YYNGEE. V dropped 3 bases and J dropped 5; count of bases not matched to a gene: 11. The CDR3 here is CASSDGLRDRGHEQYF. The CDR3 DNA sequence: TGTGCCAGCAGCGATGGGTTACGGGACAGGGGACACGAGCAGTACTTC. Full variable domain (rest looked up from reference TRBV9 and TRBJ2-7): DSGVTQTPKHLITATGQRVTLRCSPRSGDLSVYWYQQSLDQGLQFLIQYYNGEERAKGNILERFSAQQFPDLHSELNLSSLELGDSALYFCASSDGLRDRGHEQYFGPGTRLTVT.

This chain uses TRBV19 with TRBJ1-5; 7 bases fit TRBD1. Germline loops: CDR1 LNHDA, CDR2 SQIVND (reference sequence). The CDR3 consists of 16 residues. The ends lost 5 bases at V and 2 bases at J; junction bases unmatched: 9. CDR3 bases: TGTGCCAGTAGTTCCACAGGGGACCAAGGCAATCAGCCCCAGCATTTT. This encodes CASSSTGDQGNQPQHF. Full variable domain (outside the CDR3, taken from reference TRBV19 and TRBJ1-5): DGGITQSPKYLFRKEGQNVTLSCEQNLNHDAMYWYRQDPGQGLRLIYYSQIVNDFQKGDIAEGYSVSREKKESFPLTVTSAQKNPTAFYLCASSSTGDQGNQPQHFGDGTRLSIL.

The chain couples TRBV19 to TRBJ1-3; weak D call: TRBD1 (6 bases). Germline V CDR1 and CDR2: LNHDA, SQIVND (reference sequence). Trimming cost V 6 bases and J 0 bases, with 12 bases left between them. The CDR3 sequence is 15 residues long. The CDR3 nucleotides are TGTGCCAGTAGGAGGGACATCTTCTCTGGAAACACCATATATTTT. Residues: CASRRDIFSGNTIYF.

A note on this clone: This same CDR3 is encoded by further DNA sequences in the sample. The chain combines TRBV5-1 with TRBJ2-5; 16 bases map to TRBD2. Germline V CDR1 and CDR2: SGHRS, YFSETQ. With 3 bases clipped from V and 2 bases from J, the junction kept 7 bases outside the gene matches. The CDR3 loop spans 18 amino acids. CDR3 residues: CASSWGTSGRGSQETQYF. For the CDR3, the DNA is TGCGCCAGCAGCTGGGGGACTAGCGGGAGGGGAAGTCAAGAGACCCAGTACTTC.

This clone was observed a handful of times. Different DNA sequences within this sample yield the same CDR3. The chain employs TRBV7-9 and TRBJ1-1, with D uncertain. Per the germline V gene, CDR1 is SEHNR and CDR2 is FQNEAQ (reference sequence). V dropped 2 bases and J dropped 5 bases, with 6 bases sitting between them. The CDR3 covers 12 residues. The CDR3 protein is CASSLRGTEAFF. CDR3 coding DNA: TGTGCCAGCAGCTTACGGGGAACTGAAGCTTTCTTT.

The chain has TRBV11-2 and TRBJ1-6; 7 bases line up with TRBD1. Looked up from germline, CDR1 is SGHAT and CDR2 is FQNNGV. V shed 5 bases and J 1 base; nucleotides not matched to a gene: 11. The CDR3 totals 18 residues. The CDR3 sequence is CASSPDQLQGSYNSPLHF. The CDR3 DNA follows: TGTGCCAGCAGCCCCGACCAGTTACAGGGGTCCTATAATTCACCCCTCCACTTT.

This clone was counted only a few times. The rearrangement joins TRBV6-5 to TRBJ1-2; maybe TRBD1 (5 bases). The length of the CDR3 is 14 residues. Looked up from germline, CDR1 is MNHEY and CDR2 is SVGAGI. V was pared by 0 bases and J by 4 bases, with 9 bases between. The CDR3 loop is CASSYSGVGYGYTF. Written as DNA, the CDR3 is TGTGCCAGCAGTTACTCGGGGGTTGGCTATGGCTACACCTTC.

The V gene is TRBV7-2, the J gene TRBJ2-5, with D maybe TRBD1 (6 bases). This CDR3 has 15 residues. Trimming cost V 3 bases and J 5 bases, with 16 bases left between them. Germline V gene data show CDR1 as SGHTA and CDR2 as FQGNSA. The CDR3: CASSLTGFASETQYF. The DNA of the CDR3 is TGTGCCAGCAGCTTGACAGGATTTGCGAGTGAGACCCAGTACTTC.

The V and J genes are TRBV30 and TRBJ2-2; no clear D. The V end was cut by 0 bases, the J end by 1 base, with 6 bases between. Germline V gene lookup returns CDR1 GTSNPN and CDR2 SVGIG (reference sequence). This CDR3 contains 14 residues. For the CDR3, the DNA is TGTGCCTGGAGTGTGTCGAAGAACACCGGGGAGCTGTTTTTT. Its translation is CAWSVSKNTGELFF.

The V call is TRBV30, the J call TRBJ2-5, with 8 positions matching TRBD1. The junction had 9 bases not matched to a gene; V was cut back by 7 bases and J by 2 bases. CDR1 is GTSNPN and CDR2 is SVGIG in the germline V gene (reference sequence). The CDR3 contains 14 residues. The CDR3 nucleotides are TGTGCCTCAACCCCAGGGGGCAAACAAGAGACCCAGTACTTC. This translates into CASTPGGKQETQYF.

The chain is built from TRBV7-2 and TRBJ1-1; D is ambiguous. The CDR3 contains 13 residues. Trimming shortened V by 3 bases and J by 5 bases, and 10 bases separated the two germline ends. Per germline, CDR1 SGHTA and CDR2 FQGNSA. CDR3 bases: TGTGCCAGCAGCTTGGCGGGTAGAACTGAAGCTTTCTTT. It translates to CASSLAGRTEAFF.

This clone has only a few counts. This chain links TRBV18 with TRBJ1-2; D possibly corresponds to TRBD1 (5 bases). CDR3 length: 13 residues. CDR1 and CDR2 from the germline V gene are KGHSH and LQKENI. Trimming left V 2 bases short and J 8 bases short, with 12 bases between. CDR3 DNA: TGTGCCAGCTCACCAGAGGGGTTGGGCGGCTACACCTTC. Translation: CASSPEGLGGYTF. The variable domain in full, with the rest retrieved from reference TRBV18 and TRBJ1-2, is NAGVMQNPRHLVRRRGQEARLRCSPMKGHSHVYWYRQLPEEGLKFMVYLQKENIIDESGMPKERFSAEFPKEGPSILRIQQVVRGDSAAYFCASSPEGLGGYTFGSGTRLTVV.

This clone was recorded many times. V is TRBV6-1 and J is TRBJ2-7; 10 nucleotides line up with TRBD2. Trimming cost V 7 bases and J 7 bases; bases outside gene matches: 7. The CDR3 has 13 amino acids. CDR1 and CDR2 from the germline V gene are MNHNS and SASEGT. The CDR3 DNA reads as TGTGCCAGCACTAGGACTAGCGGCGGGGAGCAGTACTTC. This translates into CASTRTSGGEQYF.

V and J are TRBV2 and TRBJ1-3; 9 bases agree with TRBD1. Looked up from germline, CDR1 is SNHLY and CDR2 is FYNNEI. This CDR3 is built from 15 residues. The V segment lost 6 bases and the J segment 7 bases; nucleotides outside the gene matches: 10. CDR3 amino acids: CASRFMSGTGNTIYF. In DNA form, the CDR3 reads TGTGCCAGCAGATTTATGTCCGGGACAGGGAACACCATATATTTT.

This rearrangement joins TRBV15 to TRBJ1-1; 8 nucleotides align to TRBD1. The V segment lost 4 bases and the J segment 11 bases; nucleotides outside the gene matches: 6. This CDR3 comprises 12 residues. CDR1 is LNHNV and CDR2 is YYDKDF in the germline V gene (reference sequence). CDR3 loop: CATSISDRVAFF. The CDR3 nucleotides read TGTGCCACCAGCATTTCGGACAGGGTGGCTTTCTTT.

V gene TRBV19 combines with J gene TRBJ2-3; 11 nucleotides match TRBD2. The V gene end was trimmed by 5 bases and the J gene end by 9 bases; junction bases not matched to a gene: 7. The germline V gene has CDR1 LNHDA and CDR2 SQIVND (reference sequence). The CDR3 loop spans 14 amino acids. CDR3 region: CASSRLAGRQTQYF. The CDR3 region has the DNA TGTGCCAGTAGTCGACTAGCGGGGAGGCAAACGCAGTATTTT. Based on the CDR3 plus reference TRBV19 and TRBJ2-3, the full variable domain is DGGITQSPKYLFRKEGQNVTLSCEQNLNHDAMYWYRQDPGQGLRLIYYSQIVNDFQKGDIAEGYSVSREKKESFPLTVTSAQKNPTAFYLCASSRLAGRQTQYFGPGTRLTVL.

This chain joins TRBV7-9 and TRBJ1-1, with 8 positions matching TRBD1. This CDR3 is built from 14 residues. Looked up from germline, CDR1 is SEHNR and CDR2 is FQNEAQ (reference sequence). Trimming at V came to 6 bases and at J to 1 base, leaving 4 bases not matched to a gene. This CDR3 reads CASRYRGENTEAFF. DNA for the CDR3: TGTGCCAGCAGGTACAGGGGGGAGAACACTGAAGCTTTCTTT.

J is TRBJ1-6 and V is TRBV28, with TRBD1 as a possible D gene (5 bases). Trimming pared 3 bases from V and 7 bases from J, leaving 10 bases between. Germline CDR1 MDHEN, CDR2 SYDVKM. CDR3 length equals 14 residues. The CDR3 coding sequence is TGTGCCAGCAGTTTTCAGCAGGGAAATTCACCCCTCCACTTT. Protein: CASSFQQGNSPLHF.

The chain employs TRBV7-2 and TRBJ2-7, with 10 bases fitting TRBD1. Per the germline V gene, CDR1 is SGHTA and CDR2 is FQGNSA. This CDR3 spans 15 amino acids. Germline trimming cut 5 bases from V and 0 bases from J; bases unmatched to any gene: 4. CDR3 coding DNA: TGTGCCAGCAGCCCCCGGGACAGGGGCTCCTACGAGCAGTACTTC. The encoded protein is CASSPRDRGSYEQYF.

The CDR3 here is CASRQGASEKLFF. For the CDR3, the DNA is TGTGCCAGCAGACAGGGGGCAAGTGAAAAACTGTTTTTT. The chain carries TRBV6-5 and TRBJ1-4; 9 bases are a match to TRBD1. Germline CDR1 reads MNHEY; CDR2 reads SVGAGI. V was clipped by 6 bases and J by 7 bases; unmatched bases: 3. The CDR3 totals 13 residues.

V and J are TRBV15 and TRBJ2-1, with 11 bases aligning to TRBD2. Germline loops: CDR1 LNHNV, CDR2 YYDKDF (reference sequence). Trimming took 7 bases from V and 8 from J; bases not matched to a gene: 7. The CDR3 consists of 14 residues. The CDR3 loop is CATTLGLAGDEQFF. The CDR3, as DNA: TGTGCCACCACCCTAGGACTAGCGGGCGATGAGCAGTTCTTC.

V is TRBV15 and J is TRBJ2-3; 8 positions match TRBD2. The V gene end was trimmed by 1 base and the J gene end by 1 base; junction bases not matched to a gene: 10. Germline-derived CDR1 and CDR2 are LNHNV and YYDKDF (reference sequence). The CDR3 is made up of 18 amino acids. For the CDR3, the DNA is TGTGCCACCAGCAGAGTAGGAGCGGGGGAATGGGGCACAGATACGCAGTATTTT. Protein: CATSRVGAGEWGTDTQYF.

Points on this clone: Other DNA sequences in the same sample also yield this CDR3. The chain employs TRBV18 and TRBJ2-3; D is undetermined. This CDR3 comprises 12 residues. The germline CDR1 and CDR2 sequences are KGHSH and LQKENI. Trimming shortened V by 3 bases and J by 1 base, and 2 bases separated the two germline ends. CDR3: CASSPRTDTQYF. CDR3 bases: TGTGCCAGCTCACCTCGCACAGATACGCAGTATTTT.

The chain couples TRBV18 to TRBJ1-1; D remains ambiguous. This CDR3 spans 15 amino acids. The germline gives CDR1 KGHSH, CDR2 LQKENI. Trimming removed 4 bases at V and 0 bases at J, with 12 bases between. The DNA for the CDR3 is TGTGCCAGCTCACAGGGAATCGGGGTGAACACTGAAGCTTTCTTT. It translates to CASSQGIGVNTEAFF.

V gene TRBV18 combines with J gene TRBJ1-1; D remains unclear. Trimming pared 3 bases from V and 4 bases from J, leaving 6 bases between. CDR1 and CDR2 from the germline V gene are KGHSH and LQKENI. CDR3 size: 12 residues. The CDR3 protein is CASSPAGTEAFF. In nucleotides, the CDR3 is TGTGCCAGCTCACCCGCGGGCACTGAAGCTTTCTTT.

This clone has only a few counts. V gene TRBV5-4 combines with J gene TRBJ1-1; no clear D gene. CDR1 and CDR2 from the germline V gene are SGHNT and YYREEE (reference sequence). This CDR3 region has 15 residues. V lost 0 bases to trimming and J lost 1 base, with 10 bases between them. This CDR3 reads CASSLDSGRNTEAFF. CDR3 DNA: TGTGCCAGCAGCTTGGATTCGGGCAGGAACACTGAAGCTTTCTTT.

Comments on this clone: Different DNA sequences within this sample yield the same CDR3. This chain uses TRBV18 with TRBJ2-7; the D is unclear. The CDR3 runs 12 residues. Germline loops: CDR1 KGHSH, CDR2 LQKENI. Trimming removed 6 bases at V and 0 bases at J, with 6 bases between. CDR3 DNA sequence: TGTGCCAGCTCGCGCGGCTCCTACGAGCAGTACTTC. Translating it yields CASSRGSYEQYF. Combining the CDR3 with reference TRBV18 and TRBJ2-7 gives the whole variable domain NAGVMQNPRHLVRRRGQEARLRCSPMKGHSHVYWYRQLPEEGLKFMVYLQKENIIDESGMPKERFSAEFPKEGPSILRIQQVVRGDSAAYFCASSRGSYEQYFGPGTRLTVT.

V and J are TRBV6-5 and TRBJ2-5; TRBD1 or TRBD2 may be the D gene (5 bases each). The CDR3 extends over 11 amino acids. Germline V lookup: CDR1 MNHEY, CDR2 SVGAGI. The V end lost 6 bases, the J end lost 10 bases, and 12 bases lay between the germline ends. CDR3 residues: CASRLGTLQYF. CDR3 DNA sequence: TGTGCCAGCAGGCTCGGGACCCTCCAGTACTTC.